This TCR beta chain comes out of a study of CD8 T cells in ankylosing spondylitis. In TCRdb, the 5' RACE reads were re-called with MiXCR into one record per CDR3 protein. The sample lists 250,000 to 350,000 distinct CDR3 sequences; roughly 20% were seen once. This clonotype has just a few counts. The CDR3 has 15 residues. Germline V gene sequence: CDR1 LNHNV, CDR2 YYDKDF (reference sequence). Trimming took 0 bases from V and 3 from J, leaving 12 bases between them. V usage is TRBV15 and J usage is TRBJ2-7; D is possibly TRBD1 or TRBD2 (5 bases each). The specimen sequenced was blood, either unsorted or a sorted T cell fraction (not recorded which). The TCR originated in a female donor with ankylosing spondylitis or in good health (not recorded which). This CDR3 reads CATSRDLEGIYEQYF. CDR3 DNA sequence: TGTGCCACCAGCAGAGATCTAGAGGGGATCTACGAGCAGTACTTC.